This T cell receptor (beta chain) is drawn from a study of blood T cell repertoires in COVID-19. Overall study: PBMCs, B-cell-depleted T cells, or T cells were the source of the cDNA or gDNA that made up the material.

Participants came from roughly 24 US areas, aged about 18 to 89 years. Clinical history reported by participants formed the basis on which cohorts were assigned. The recovered donors of Cohort 3 showed two negative PCRs, clearance, or symptom resolution. The germline CDR1 and CDR2 sequences are ENHRY and SYGVKD. This CDR3 spans 17 amino acids. V was pared by 2 bases and J by 0 bases, with 14 bases between. Profiling relied on immunoSEQ multiplex PCR, and the TCRdb table lists in-frame clones only, not all of them. The sample contains over 250,000 clones, roughly 91% of which appear only once. This TCR came from a man aged 35 to 55 who had recovered from COVID-19. V and J are TRBV10-3 and TRBJ1-5; no firm D call. Input material: PBMCs or T cells enriched from blood (not recorded which). The CDR3 reads CAISEDEQLYSNQPQHF. The CDR3 bases are TGTGCCATCAGTGAGGATGAACAGTTATATAGCAATCAGCCCCAGCATTTT.